This entry lists 11 T cell receptor beta chains sequenced from one sample in a study of blood T cell repertoires in COVID-19. Sequencing was performed with immunoSEQ multiplex PCR; in TCRdb, only in-frame clones are kept and a portion is missing. The profile shows under 250,000 clones, 82% of them singletons. Sequenced sample: peripheral blood. The receptors stem from a woman in her 70s with COVID-19, enrolled during active disease.

This clone appeared once. The rearrangement joins TRBV3-1 (or the pseudogene TRBV3-2) to TRBJ2-7; D unclear. With 0 bases removed from V and 3 bases from J, the gap between germline ends came to 9 bases. Germline CDR1 is LGHDT and CDR2 is YNNKEL (reference sequence). The CDR3 loop spans 14 amino acids. The DNA for the CDR3 is TGTGCCAGCAGCCAAGACCGGTTTTTCTACGAGCAGTACTTC. Residues: CASSQDRFFYEQYF.

This clone was detected once. This rearrangement joins TRBV5-1 to TRBJ1-3; tentative D call: TRBD1 (5 bases). CDR1 SGHRS and CDR2 YFSETQ come from the germline V gene. The CDR3 is 17 residues long. The V gene lost 3 bases and the J gene lost 0 bases, with 16 bases spanning the gap. The DNA of the CDR3 is TGCGCCAGCAGCTCTGGCGGACATCAGATCTCTGGAAACACCATATATTTT. It specifies CASSSGGHQISGNTIYF. The variable domain in full, with the rest retrieved from reference TRBV5-1 and TRBJ1-3, is KAGVTQTPRYLIKTRGQQVTLSCSPISGHRSVSWYQQTPGQGLQFLFEYFSETQRNKGNFPGRFSGRQFSNSRSEMNVSTLELGDSALYLCASSSGGHQISGNTIYFGEGSWLTVV.

The chain joins TRBV6-5 to TRBJ1-2; a possible D gene is TRBD1 (6 bases). Germline CDR1 reads MNHEY; CDR2 reads SVGAGI. The length of the CDR3 is 15 residues. V dropped 0 bases and J dropped 8 bases, with 16 bases sitting between them. CDR3 nucleotide sequence: TGTGCCAGCAGTTACTCTCCAGGGGCCTTAGGCGGCTACACCTTC. Protein product: CASSYSPGALGGYTF.

The V and J genes are TRBV18 and TRBJ2-7; no reliable D call. Germline values: CDR1 KGHSH, CDR2 LQKENI. This CDR3 has 15 amino acids. Trimming shortened V by 2 bases and J by 6 bases, and 17 bases separated the two germline ends. CDR3 sequence (DNA): TGTGCCAGCTCACCAAGGAGTAGCCGATCTGGCGAGCAGTACTTC. This sequence encodes CASSPRSSRSGEQYF.

The V call is TRBV7-2, the J call TRBJ1-4; D is unclear. The germline V gene encodes CDR1 SGHTA and CDR2 FQGNSA. V lost 0 bases to trimming and J lost 8 bases, with 10 bases between them. The CDR3 covers 14 residues. CDR3 bases: TGTGCCAGCAGCTTAGCCCCAGGAAAGGAAAAACTGTTTTTT. Amino acid sequence: CASSLAPGKEKLFF.

The rearrangement uses TRBV7-2 and TRBJ1-1; the D is unclear. Germline lookup yields CDR1 SGHTA and CDR2 FQGNSA. V gave up 5 bases and J gave up 4 bases, with 11 bases separating them. The CDR3 is 13 amino acids. Here the CDR3 reads CASSPEGATEAFF. The CDR3 DNA is TGTGCCAGCAGCCCCGAGGGAGCCACTGAAGCTTTCTTT.

The gene calls are TRBV19 and TRBJ2-1; D may be TRBD1 (5 bases). Germline V gene lookup returns CDR1 LNHDA and CDR2 SQIVND (reference sequence). The CDR3 sequence is 15 residues long. V lost 1 base and J 3 bases, leaving 10 bases between the germline ends. Here the CDR3 DNA reads TGTGCCAGTAGTATAGGGTCAGGGATCTACAATGAGCAGTTCTTC. Protein product: CASSIGSGIYNEQFF.

This chain's CDR3 is CSVSQGSETQYF. The CDR3 DNA follows: TGCAGCGTTTCACAGGGGTCGGAGACCCAGTACTTC. The chain employs TRBV29-1 and TRBJ2-5, with 7 nucleotides matching TRBD1. The germline V gene encodes CDR1 SQVTM and CDR2 ANQGSEA. This CDR3 is 12 amino acids long. The trim removed 5 bases at V and 5 bases at J, leaving 5 bases unmatched.

This clone was observed a handful of times. The chain employs TRBV12-3 or TRBV12-4 and TRBJ1-1; weak D call: TRBD1 (6 bases). Between the trimmed V and J ends, which lost 6 bases and 0 bases, there was a span of 8 bases. CDR3 length: 13 residues. The DNA of the CDR3 is TGTGCCAGCAGCGGGACAATGAACACTGAAGCTTTCTTT. Translating gives CASSGTMNTEAFF.

V usage is TRBV5-1 and J usage is TRBJ2-7, with D perhaps TRBD2 (5 bases). The length of the CDR3 is 14 residues. V shed 2 bases and J shed 0 bases, with 9 bases lying between them. Germline V gene lookup returns CDR1 SGHRS and CDR2 YFSETQ. The chain's CDR3 is CASSLEGPSYEQYF. The CDR3 coding sequence is TGCGCCAGCAGCTTAGAGGGCCCCTCCTACGAGCAGTACTTC.

The table lists this clone with a few counts. This chain joins TRBV28 and TRBJ2-7, with 8 bases identical to TRBD1. The CDR3 extends over 14 amino acids. The V gene end was trimmed by 1 base and the J gene end by 5 bases; junction bases not matched to a gene: 4. Germline V CDR1 and CDR2: MDHEN, SYDVKM. The CDR3 reads CASSLLGQGDEQYF. CDR3 nucleotide sequence: TGTGCCAGCAGTTTATTAGGACAGGGCGACGAGCAGTACTTC.